The 2 T cell receptor beta chains below come from one sample, sequenced in a study of blood T cell repertoires in COVID-19. Produced via immunoSEQ multiplex PCR; TCRdb's table is partial and in-frame only. The sample has fewer than 150,000 clones, around 86% seen once. Input material: peripheral blood. These receptors all stem from a woman between 45 and 60 years old who had recovered from COVID-19.

The chain couples TRBV6-5 to TRBJ2-1; the D gene is possibly TRBD2 (7 bases). From germline, CDR1 is MNHEY and CDR2 SVGAGI. Deletions cut 5 bases from V and 8 bases from J, with 16 bases between. The CDR3 extends over 14 amino acids. The CDR3 loop reads CASSTRLGGDEQFF. As DNA, the CDR3 is TGTGCCAGCAGTACTCGACTAGGGGGGGATGAGCAGTTCTTC.

The chain links TRBV5-4 to TRBJ2-7, with TRBD2 matching 11 bases. J gave up 4 bases and V 0 bases, and 3 bases lay outside the gene matches. This CDR3 contains 15 residues. The germline V gene has CDR1 SGHNT and CDR2 YYREEE (reference sequence). The CDR3 nucleotides are TGTGCCAGCAGCTTGGCCGGGACTAGCGGATACGAGCAGTACTTC. It encodes CASSLAGTSGYEQYF.